The entry below describes one TCR beta chain. These data are taken from a study of blood T cell repertoires in COVID-19. Study-level background: Italy, Spain and the United States were the sources of the convalescent and acute COVID-19 samples. Sample material is recorded as cDNA or gDNA derived from T cells, B-cell-depleted T cells, or PBMCs.

CDR1 is SGHKS and CDR2 is YYEKEE in the germline V gene (reference sequence). This CDR3 has 13 residues. V lost 6 bases to trimming and J lost 4 bases, with 13 bases between them. In the original analysis: By means of reference gene primer amplification, nucleated cell counts were estimated. Sequencing was performed with immunoSEQ multiplex PCR; in TCRdb, only in-frame clones are kept and a portion is missing. V, J and clone size derive from that table, while D and trimming were established from the DNA sequence. The data contain 100,000 or so clones, approximately 92% of them singletons. The sequencing sample was made of peripheral blood. This TCR derives from a woman in her sixties with active COVID-19. V gene TRBV5-5 combines with J gene TRBJ2-5; TRBD2 might be the D (5 bases). The CDR3 coding sequence is TGTGCCAGCACCTTACGGGGTACAGAGACCCAGTACTTC. As protein: CASTLRGTETQYF. The full variable domain, rest sourced from reference TRBV5-5 and TRBJ2-5, is DAGVTQSPTHLIKTRGQQVTLRCSPISGHKSVSWYQQVLGQGPQFIFQYYEKEERGRGNFPDRFSARQFPNYSSELNVNALLLGDSALYLCASTLRGTETQYFGPGTRLLVL.